Listed below are T cell receptor beta chains from one sample, sequenced in a study of shared T cell receptors in the human thymus. The assay was immunoSEQ multiplex PCR, and TCRdb's table has in-frame clones only and misses some. The sample has more than 550,000 clones, around 87% seen once; the top ten hold just under 0.0095%. This sample also belongs to another study, concerning human thymus T cells.

The source material was thymocytes. The receptors come from a boy younger than two with a congenital heart defect. Both conserved end residues are part of each CDR3. A D gene is named only where the DNA matches it firmly. Where a row states a size, it is once, few, many or the class of an expanded clone; other rows omit it.

-,TRBV7-7,-,TRBJ2-2,CASSLGRHGELFF,TGTGCCAGCAGCTTGGGCAGACACGGGGAGCTGTTTTTT
-,TRBV6-5,few,TRBJ2-1,CASSPTSSYNEQFF,TGTGCCAGCAGTCCCACGAGCTCCTACAATGAGCAGTTCTTC
-,TRBV6-1,-,TRBJ1-6,CASSELGVGGSPLHF,TGTGCCAGCAGTGAACTCGGTGTGGGAGGTTCACCCCTCCACTTT
-,TRBV9,-,TRBJ1-3,CASSAYRAGLNTIYF,TGTGCCAGCAGCGCGTACAGGGCCGGACTAAACACCATATATTTT
TRBD1,TRBV7-3,-,TRBJ2-6,CASSQKVVGTGGHTSGANVLTF,TGTGCCAGCAGCCAAAAGGTGGTCGGGACAGGGGGTCACACCTCTGGGGCCAACGTCCTGACTTTC
-,TRBV30,-,TRBJ1-1,CAWSVPGDLTEAFF,TGTGCCTGGAGTGTTCCGGGGGATCTCACTGAAGCTTTCTTT
TRBD2,TRBV28,-,TRBJ2-7,CASSSRTRHEQYF,TGTGCCAGCAGTTCCAGGACTAGGCACGAGCAGTACTTC
TRBD2,TRBV9,-,TRBJ2-1,CASSEGSSGREDEQFF,TGTGCCAGCAGCGAGGGATCTAGCGGGAGAGAGGATGAGCAGTTCTTC
-,TRBV9,once,TRBJ2-5,CASSEDGGETQYF,TGTGCCAGCAGCGAGGATGGGGGGGAGACCCAGTACTTC
-,TRBV27,-,TRBJ2-3,CASSFTLSLTDTQYF,TGTGCCAGCAGTTTTACGCTCAGTCTCACAGATACGCAGTATTTT
-,TRBV5-6,-,TRBJ2-7,CASSLYNEQYF,TGTGCCAGCAGCTTGTATAACGAGCAGTACTTC
-,TRBV15,-,TRBJ1-5,CATSRACRAYSNQPQHF,TGTGCCACCAGCAGAGCTTGCAGGGCTTATAGCAATCAGCCCCAGCATTTT
TRBD1,TRBV11-2,-,TRBJ2-1,CASSHRDRGPYNEQFF,TGTGCCAGCAGCCACCGGGACAGGGGGCCGTACAATGAGCAGTTCTTC
TRBD1,TRBV15,-,TRBJ1-1,CATSRDFDREVNTEAFF,TGTGCCACCAGCAGAGATTTTGACAGGGAGGTGAACACTGAAGCTTTCTTT
TRBD1,TRBV2,few,TRBJ1-3,CARRRTGRRGGNTIYF,TGTGCCAGAAGGAGGACAGGGAGGCGCGGTGGAAACACCATATATTTT
-,TRBV5-4,-,TRBJ1-5,CASSVPRTDNQPQHF,TGTGCCAGCAGCGTGCCCCGGACTGACAATCAGCCCCAGCATTTT
-,TRBV9,-,TRBJ2-4,CASSLQHRKGIQYF,TGTGCCAGCAGCTTACAACACAGGAAGGGCATTCAGTACTTC
TRBD1,TRBV9,-,TRBJ1-1,CASSVEGTGASEAFF,TGTGCCAGCAGCGTAGAGGGGACAGGGGCTTCTGAAGCTTTCTTT
TRBD1,TRBV11-2,once,TRBJ1-2,CASSLSGTGTNYGYTF,TGTGCCAGCAGCTTATCCGGGACAGGGACTAACTATGGCTACACCTTC
TRBD2,TRBV7-6,-,TRBJ2-1,CASSSGLAGHNEQFF,TGTGCCAGCAGCAGTGGGCTAGCGGGGCACAATGAGCAGTTCTTC
-,TRBV25-1,-,TRBJ1-3,CASSEWDGGRGTIYF,TGTGCCAGCAGTGAATGGGATGGAGGACGAGGGACCATATATTTT
TRBD1,TRBV5-1,once,TRBJ1-5,CASSWTGRRRNQPQHF,TGCGCCAGCAGCTGGACAGGGAGGCGGCGCAATCAGCCCCAGCATTTT
-,TRBV5-1,-,TRBJ2-1,CASSFPAVLARGYNEQFF,TGCGCCAGCAGCTTCCCAGCAGTACTAGCGAGGGGGTACAATGAGCAGTTCTTC
-,TRBV14,-,TRBJ1-2,CASSQDLSYGYTF,TGTGCCAGCAGCCAAGATCTCAGCTATGGCTACACCTTC
-,TRBV29-1,-,TRBJ1-1,CSAADSLNTEAFF,TGCAGCGCCGCGGACAGCCTGAACACTGAAGCTTTCTTT
-,TRBV2,-,TRBJ1-5,CASSRQVSGNQPQHF,TGTGCCAGCAGTAGACAGGTTTCTGGCAATCAGCCCCAGCATTTT
TRBD1,TRBV5-4,-,TRBJ1-1,CASSLEGQGCTEAFF,TGTGCCAGCAGCTTGGAAGGACAGGGGTGCACTGAAGCTTTCTTT
TRBD1,TRBV20-1,-,TRBJ1-1,CRTGVTTEAFF,TGCAGGACAGGGGTTACCACTGAAGCTTTCTTT
-,TRBV15,-,TRBJ2-4,CATSRDPLKGLAKNIQYF,TGTGCCACCAGCAGAGACCCCCTGAAGGGACTAGCCAAAAACATTCAGTACTTC
TRBD2,TRBV25-1,-,TRBJ2-1,CASSGTSGDSYNEQFF,TGTGCCAGCAGTGGTACTAGCGGGGATTCCTACAATGAGCAGTTCTTC
-,TRBV27,few,TRBJ2-3,CATKFKEGTVTDTQYF,TGTGCCACCAAGTTTAAGGAGGGGACTGTCACAGATACGCAGTATTTT
TRBD1,TRBV10-1,-,TRBJ2-2,CASSDGGQGATGELFF,TGCGCCAGCAGTGACGGAGGACAGGGTGCCACCGGGGAGCTGTTTTTT
TRBD1,TRBV7-9,few,TRBJ1-2,CASSPRQGLNYGYTF,TGTGCCAGCAGCCCAAGACAGGGACTTAACTATGGCTACACCTTC
TRBD1,TRBV11-2,-,TRBJ1-6,CASSLGTGECWSPLHF,TGTGCCAGCAGCTTGGGGACAGGGGAATGTTGGTCACCCCTCCACTTT
TRBD1,TRBV25-1,-,TRBJ2-7,CASSEYIPGRGREQYF,TGTGCCAGCAGTGAATATATCCCGGGCAGGGGGCGAGAGCAGTACTTC